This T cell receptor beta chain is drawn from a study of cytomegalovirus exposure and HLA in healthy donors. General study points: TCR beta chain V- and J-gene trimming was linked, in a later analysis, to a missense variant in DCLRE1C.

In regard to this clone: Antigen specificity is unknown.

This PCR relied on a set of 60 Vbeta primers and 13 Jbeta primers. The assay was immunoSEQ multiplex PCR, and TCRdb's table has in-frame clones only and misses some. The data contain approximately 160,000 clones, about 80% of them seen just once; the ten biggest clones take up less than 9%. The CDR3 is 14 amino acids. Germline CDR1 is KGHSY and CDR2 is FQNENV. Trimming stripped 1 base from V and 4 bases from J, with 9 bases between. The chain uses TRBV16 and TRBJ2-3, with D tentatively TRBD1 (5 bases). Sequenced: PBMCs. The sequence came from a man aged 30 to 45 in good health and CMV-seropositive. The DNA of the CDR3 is TGTGCCAGCAGCCAATACTCAGGGCCAGATACGCAGTATTTT. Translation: CASSQYSGPDTQYF.